This TCR beta chain stems from a study of T-cell reconstitution after alpha-beta-depleted transplantation in children. This clonotype occurred a few times. Trimming cost V 3 bases and J 8 bases; bases outside gene matches: 4. The CDR3 length is 13 residues. Preparing the TCRbeta library involved the use of unique molecular identifiers. MiXCR, run by TCRdb on the PCR reads, gives a single entry per CDR3 protein. The repertoire consists of roughly 300,000 distinct CDR3 sequences, with 10% occurring once and the leading ten covering around 2.5%. The sequence came from a human donor who donated a stem cell graft to a child with acute lymphoblastic leukemia. The material sequenced was PBMCs from the stem cell graft donor, taken from the stem cell graft. V usage is TRBV12-3 or TRBV12-4 and J usage is TRBJ1-2; 9 positions agree with TRBD1. The CDR3 region is CASSLGTGIGYTF. The CDR3 region has the DNA TGTGCCAGCAGTTTGGGGACAGGGATCGGCTACACCTTC.